A selection of T cell receptor beta chains follows, all from one sample in a study of T-cell memory formation after mild COVID-19. TCRdb re-derived calls from the 5' RACE reads in MiXCR, one entry per CDR3 protein. The sample has 280,000 or so distinct CDR3 sequences, around 17% seen once. Sequencing was done on a sample of PBMCs or a T cell subset sorted from them (not recorded which). The receptors shown here come from a man between 18 and 29 years old who had mild COVID-19 (a few samples of this study predate the infection). Cell type and time point are not known. The CDR3 runs from the conserved cysteine through the conserved F or W.

v_call cdr3_aa
TRBV7-2 CASSLDSHYEQYF
TRBV6-5 CASSRIAASSYEQYF
TRBV7-8 CASSPWTVSYEQYF
TRBV4-3 CASSQVQGALNSGANVLTF
TRBV7-2 CASSPPRARTDTQYF
TRBV4-3 CASSQTSGDTQYF
TRBV30 CAWSLGLIETQYF
TRBV5-1 CASSLGNPDTIYF
TRBV7-9 CASSRDRAGEQYF
TRBV12-3/TRBV12-4 CASSLVWYEQYF
TRBV12-5 CASGLGNTIYF
TRBV4-1 CASSPPGLAGETQYF
TRBV7-9 CASSLPSGTVEKLFF
TRBV29-1 CSVEGGGRGYGYTF
TRBV11-3 CASSLAGGNQETQYF
TRBV6-5 CASSYGGGYTGELFF
TRBV29-1 CSVEVFGLNYGYTF
TRBV6-5 CASSDGYNEQFF
TRBV6-6 CASSYVEKHGYHGYTF
TRBV7-2 CASSFTGGAGYTF
TRBV5-1 CASSYLAGGPTGELFF
TRBV15 CATSSRDSRFQETQYF
TRBV15 CATSRDRGHTGEQYF
TRBV20-1 CSARRTGGVAEKLFF
TRBV5-1 CASSLAPPRAGETQYF
TRBV12-3/TRBV12-4 CASNSGGWETQYF
TRBV27 CASRGPSTGYGYTF
TRBV12-3/TRBV12-4 CASAGRGAETQYF
TRBV4-1 CASSPFTGTSGGITDTQYF
TRBV19 CASSEGQAYNEQFF
TRBV24-1 CATSDWETGELFF
TRBV25-1 CASSDIRDRGSYNSPLHF
TRBV5-1 CASRPTEGYNEQFF
TRBV12-3/TRBV12-4 CASTIRGLNTEAFF
TRBV5-6 CASSLGGLGSPLHF
TRBV6-5 CASSYPSGGLRRGNEQFF
TRBV11-2 CASSLAVTDTIYF
TRBV12-3/TRBV12-4 CASSLGGENYGYTF
TRBV5-5 CASSIRPAQETQYF
TRBV6-5 CASSLDATGNTEAFF
TRBV7-2 CASTEVGARTDTQYF
TRBV27 CASSLAGTGNSPLHF
TRBV4-1 CASSQTGGTSGNEQFF
TRBV20-1 CSARDLGQALKGGYTF
TRBV7-9 CASSARDRGGTDTQYF
TRBV28 CASLSGQGGVNEQFF
TRBV9 CASSVTGGSGNTIYF